This T cell receptor (beta chain) was sequenced during a study of blood T cells in healthy people across ages. The CDR3 totals 15 residues. Germline lookup yields CDR1 MNHEY and CDR2 SMNVEV (reference sequence). Trimming removed 8 bases at V and 3 bases at J, with 20 bases between. Together with a sample-barcoded 5' primer, a J-beta primer mix was included in a second PCR lasting roughly 6 to 12 cycles. MiXCR, run by TCRdb on the 5' RACE reads, gives a single entry per CDR3 protein. The table records about a million distinct CDR3 sequences, roughly 51% of them present only once. The specimen was blood. The genes are TRBV27 and TRBJ2-7; perhaps TRBD2 as D (5 bases). This sequence was found in an older woman in good health. The CDR3 loop reads CASGSVLGSFYEQYF. In DNA, the CDR3 is TGTGCCAGCGGGAGTGTCTTAGGATCTTTCTACGAGCAGTACTTC.